The T cell receptor (beta chain) described here comes from a study of technical replicates of blood from four donors. This CDR3 is 18 amino acids long. V was trimmed by 5 bases and J by 5 bases, leaving 27 bases between them. Germline-derived CDR1 and CDR2 are SEHNR and FQNEAQ (reference sequence). Using immunoSEQ multiplex PCR, the repertoire was profiled, and TCRdb retains in-frame clones only, with some absent. Seen here are tens of thousands of clones, about nine tenths observed once, and the top ten hold about 4.3%. Sequenced: PBMCs. The sequence was obtained from a human donor in good health. Some clones in this sample may be carry-over from other donors' samples. This chain connects TRBV7-9 to TRBJ1-2; D call uncertain. In DNA, the CDR3 is TGTGCCAGCAGCCGAGAGTGGCAGCCAACGACTACGAATTATGGCTACACCTTC. This codes for CASSREWQPTTTNYGYTF.